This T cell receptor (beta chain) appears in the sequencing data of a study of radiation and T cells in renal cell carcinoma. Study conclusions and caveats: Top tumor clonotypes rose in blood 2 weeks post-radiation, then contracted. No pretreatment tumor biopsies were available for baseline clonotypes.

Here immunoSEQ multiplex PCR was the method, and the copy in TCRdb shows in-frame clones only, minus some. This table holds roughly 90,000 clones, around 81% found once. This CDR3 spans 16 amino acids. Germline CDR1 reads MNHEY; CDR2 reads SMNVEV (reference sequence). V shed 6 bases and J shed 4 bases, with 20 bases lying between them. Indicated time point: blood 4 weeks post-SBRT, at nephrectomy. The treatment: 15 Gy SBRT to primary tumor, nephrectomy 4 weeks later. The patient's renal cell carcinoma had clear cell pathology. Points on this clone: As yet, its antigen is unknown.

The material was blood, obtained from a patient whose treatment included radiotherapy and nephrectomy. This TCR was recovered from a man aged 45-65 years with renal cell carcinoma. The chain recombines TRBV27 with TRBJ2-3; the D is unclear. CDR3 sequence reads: CASRDGPLLGADTQYF. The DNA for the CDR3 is TGTGCCAGCAGGGATGGGCCCCTCCTAGGTGCAGATACGCAGTATTTT.